One and the same sample provided the 12 T cell receptor beta chains below, sequenced in a study of cytomegalovirus exposure and HLA in healthy donors. This PCR relied on a set of 60 Vbeta primers and 13 Jbeta primers. Sequencing used immunoSEQ multiplex PCR; TCRdb keeps in-frame clones, though not all of them. The sample yields fewer than 200,000 clones, about 79% seen once. Sequenced input: PBMCs. The receptors were sampled from a female donor in good health and CMV-seronegative.

This rearrangement joins TRBV7-6 to TRBJ1-4; D remains unclear. The CDR3 has 16 residues. V was clipped by 6 bases and J by 8 bases, with 22 bases between them. Germline V CDR1 and CDR2: SGHVS, FNYEAQ. CDR3 amino acids: CASSLRQGSPWEKLFF. The CDR3 nucleotides read TGTGCCAGCAGTCTCCGACAAGGCTCCCCCTGGGAAAAACTGTTTTTT.

The J gene is TRBJ2-4, the V gene TRBV11-2; 9 positions agree with TRBD1. V was clipped by 5 bases and J by 0 bases; unmatched bases: 8. Per germline, CDR1 SGHAT and CDR2 FQNNGV. This CDR3 region has 17 residues. This CDR3 is CASSPRGTGLAKNIQYF. The CDR3 DNA follows: TGTGCCAGCAGCCCCAGGGGGACAGGGCTAGCCAAAAACATTCAGTACTTC.

CDR3 in amino acids: CASSDPRGRQGTDTQYF. CDR3 in DNA: TGTGCCAGCAGTGACCCACGAGGAAGACAGGGGACAGATACGCAGTATTTT. The chain employs TRBV25-1 and TRBJ2-3, with 8 bases matching TRBD1. CDR3 size: 17 residues. Germline lookup yields CDR1 MGHDK and CDR2 SYGVNS. V was clipped by 3 bases and J by 3 bases; unmatched bases: 11.

The CDR3 loop is CASSRMRASGSQTYEQYF. CDR3 bases: TGTGCCAGCAGCCGTATGAGGGCGAGCGGGAGCCAGACCTACGAGCAGTACTTC. The chain has TRBV7-8 and TRBJ2-7; TRBD2 matches 8 bases. This CDR3 is built from 18 residues. In germline, CDR1 is SGHVS, CDR2 FQNEAQ. The ends lost 5 bases at V and 2 bases at J; junction bases unmatched: 17.

The gene calls are TRBV6-5 and TRBJ2-1; 8 bases agree with TRBD2. Germline trimming cut 4 bases from V and 2 bases from J; bases unmatched to any gene: 4. The CDR3 is made up of 15 amino acids. Germline V lookup: CDR1 MNHEY, CDR2 SVGAGI. The DNA of the CDR3 is TGTGCCAGCAGTTCCGGGACTAGACCCTACAATGAGCAGTTCTTC. This gives the protein CASSSGTRPYNEQFF.

This clone came up a few times. The genes are TRBV18 and TRBJ1-5; 8 bases map to TRBD1. The CDR3 sequence is 15 residues long. The junction had 6 bases not matched to a gene; V was cut back by 2 bases and J by 6 bases. Germline-derived CDR1 and CDR2 are KGHSH and LQKENI. The CDR3 DNA reads as TGTGCCAGCTCACCAGGAGGACAGGGTAGTCAGCCCCAGCATTTT. Protein sequence: CASSPGGQGSQPQHF.

The chain is built from TRBV5-1 and TRBJ2-2, with 9 bases lining up with TRBD1. From germline, CDR1 is SGHRS and CDR2 YFSETQ. After removal of 2 bases from V and 5 bases from J, the junction contained 10 bases not matched to a gene. The CDR3 extends over 17 amino acids. DNA of the CDR3: TGCGCCAGCAGCTTTGTTCCGGGACAGGGCGAAACCGGGGAGCTGTTTTTT. This gives the protein CASSFVPGQGETGELFF.

This clone was seen a single time. The J gene is TRBJ2-7, the V gene TRBV28; 7 bases line up with TRBD2. V shed 2 bases and J 5 bases; nucleotides not matched to a gene: 9. There are 15 residues in the CDR3. Germline lookup yields CDR1 MDHEN and CDR2 SYDVKM. This chain's CDR3 is CASSLNGGWRDEQYF. The DNA of the CDR3 is TGTGCCAGCAGTTTAAACGGGGGGTGGCGAGACGAGCAGTACTTC.

The CDR3 nucleotides are TGCAGCGTTGAAGATCGGGACTTCTCCTACGAGCAGTACTTC. Protein sequence: CSVEDRDFSYEQYF. The chain employs TRBV29-1 and TRBJ2-7, with D perhaps matching TRBD2 (6 bases). CDR3 length equals 14 residues. V lost 0 bases and J lost 0, with 9 bases in between. The V gene's germline CDR1 is SQVTM and CDR2 ANQGSEA.

This clone appeared a single time. J is TRBJ1-2 and V is TRBV27; no reliable D call. Germline CDR1 reads MNHEY; CDR2 reads SMNVEV (reference sequence). The CDR3 covers 13 residues. Trimming took off 3 bases at V and 4 bases at J, with 9 bases between the two ends. This CDR3 is CASSFGAPYGYTF. The CDR3 region has the DNA TGTGCCAGCAGTTTTGGTGCGCCCTATGGCTACACCTTC.

This clone was counted a few times. V usage is TRBV11-3 and J usage is TRBJ2-7, with D unresolved. The V and J ends lost 0 bases and 5 bases respectively, with 8 bases between them. Germline V lookup: CDR1 SGHNT, CDR2 YENEEA. The length of the CDR3 is 13 residues. The CDR3 protein is CASSLDRGHEQYF. The DNA for the CDR3 is TGTGCCAGCAGCTTAGATCGTGGGCACGAGCAGTACTTC.

The chain uses TRBV18 and TRBJ1-1, with D maybe TRBD1 (6 bases). V lost 8 bases to trimming and J lost 1 base, with 11 bases between them. Germline V CDR1 and CDR2: KGHSH, LQKENI. The CDR3 runs 13 residues. CDR3 sequence (DNA): TGTGCCAGCCAAGGACAGTGGAACACTGAAGCTTTCTTT. This codes for CASQGQWNTEAFF.